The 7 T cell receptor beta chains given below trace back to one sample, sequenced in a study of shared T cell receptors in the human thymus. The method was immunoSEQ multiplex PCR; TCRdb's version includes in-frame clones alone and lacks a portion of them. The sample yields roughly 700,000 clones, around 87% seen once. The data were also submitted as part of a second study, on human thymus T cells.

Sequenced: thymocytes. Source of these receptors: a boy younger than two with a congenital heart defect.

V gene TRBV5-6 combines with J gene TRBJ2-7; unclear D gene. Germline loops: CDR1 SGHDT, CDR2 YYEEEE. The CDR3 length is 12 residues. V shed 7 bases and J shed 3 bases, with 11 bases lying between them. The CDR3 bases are TGTGCCAGCGGGCGAGAAAGCTACGAGCAGTACTTC. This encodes CASGRESYEQYF.

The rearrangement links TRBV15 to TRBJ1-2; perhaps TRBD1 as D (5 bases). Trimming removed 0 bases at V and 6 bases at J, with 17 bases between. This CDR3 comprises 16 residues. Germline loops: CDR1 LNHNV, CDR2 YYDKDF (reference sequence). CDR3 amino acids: CATSRDLGQGGNGYTF. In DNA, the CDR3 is TGTGCCACCAGCAGAGATTTGGGGCAGGGAGGAAATGGCTACACCTTC.

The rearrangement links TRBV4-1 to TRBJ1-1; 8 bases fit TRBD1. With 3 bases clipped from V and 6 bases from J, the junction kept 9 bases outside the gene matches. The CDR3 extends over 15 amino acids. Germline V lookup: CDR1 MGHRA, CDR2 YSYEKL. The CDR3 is CASSQGPGGVPEAFF. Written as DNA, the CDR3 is TGCGCCAGCAGCCAGGGCCCAGGGGGCGTACCTGAAGCTTTCTTT.

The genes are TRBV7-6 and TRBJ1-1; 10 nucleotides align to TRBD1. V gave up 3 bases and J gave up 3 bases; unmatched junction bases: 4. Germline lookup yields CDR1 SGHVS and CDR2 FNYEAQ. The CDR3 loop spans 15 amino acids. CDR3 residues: CASSFGTGEDTEAFF. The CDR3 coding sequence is TGTGCCAGCAGCTTCGGGACAGGGGAAGACACTGAAGCTTTCTTT. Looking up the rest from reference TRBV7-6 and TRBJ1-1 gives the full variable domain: GAGVSQSPRYKVTKRGQDVALRCDPISGHVSLYWYRQALGQGPEFLTYFNYEAQQDKSGLPNDRFSAERPEGSISTLTIQRTEQRDSAMYRCASSFGTGEDTEAFFGQGTRLTVV.

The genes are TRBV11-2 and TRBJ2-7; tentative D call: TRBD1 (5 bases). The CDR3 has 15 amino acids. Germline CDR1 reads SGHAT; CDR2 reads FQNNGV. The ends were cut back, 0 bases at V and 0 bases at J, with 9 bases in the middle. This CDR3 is CASSLERQSSYEQYF. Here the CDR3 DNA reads TGTGCCAGCAGCTTAGAAAGACAGAGCTCCTACGAGCAGTACTTC.

The CDR3 protein is CASSPEDPTGGSYEQYF. The CDR3 DNA reads as TGTGCCAGCAGCCCCGAGGACCCTACGGGAGGTTCCTACGAGCAGTACTTC. The chain has TRBV11-2 and TRBJ2-7, with 7 bases that match TRBD2. V lost 5 bases and J lost 1; bases outside the gene matches: 14. This CDR3 has 17 amino acids. The germline V gene has CDR1 SGHAT and CDR2 FQNNGV.

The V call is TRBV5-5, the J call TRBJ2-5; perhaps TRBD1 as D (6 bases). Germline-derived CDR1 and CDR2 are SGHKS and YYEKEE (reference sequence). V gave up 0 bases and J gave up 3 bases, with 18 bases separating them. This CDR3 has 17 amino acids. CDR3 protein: CASSLGHRVFLKETQYF. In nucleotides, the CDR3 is TGTGCCAGCAGCTTGGGACACAGGGTTTTCCTCAAAGAGACCCAGTACTTC.